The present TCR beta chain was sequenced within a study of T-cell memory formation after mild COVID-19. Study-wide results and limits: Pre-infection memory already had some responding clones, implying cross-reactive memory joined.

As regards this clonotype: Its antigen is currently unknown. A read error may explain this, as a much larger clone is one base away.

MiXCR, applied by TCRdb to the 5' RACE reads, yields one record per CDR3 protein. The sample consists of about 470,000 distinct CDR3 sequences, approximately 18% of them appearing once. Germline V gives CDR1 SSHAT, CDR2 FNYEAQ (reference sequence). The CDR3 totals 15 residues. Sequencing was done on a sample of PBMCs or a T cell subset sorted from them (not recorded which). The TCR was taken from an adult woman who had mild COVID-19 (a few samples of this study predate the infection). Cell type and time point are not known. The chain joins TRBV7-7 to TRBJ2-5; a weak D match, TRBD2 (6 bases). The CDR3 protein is CASSSPGRMKETQYF. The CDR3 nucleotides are TGTGCTAGCAGCTCACCTGGGAGGATGAAAGAGACCCAGTACTTC. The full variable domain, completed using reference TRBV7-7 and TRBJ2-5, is GAGVSQSPRYKVTKRGQDVTLRCDPISSHATLYWYQQALGQGPEFLTYFNYEAQPDKSGLPSDRFSAERPEGSISTLTIQRTEQRDSAMYRCASSSPGRMKETQYFGPGTRLLVL.